The subject of this entry is one TCR beta chain. What it binds is not known. This record belongs to a study of shared clonotypes between healthy human individuals. Whole-study findings and limits: With few donors, the genetic and exposure-history diversity represented was limited.

Germline V gives CDR1 MNHNS, CDR2 SASEGT. V was clipped by 4 bases and J by 2 bases; unmatched bases: 8. The CDR3 is 15 amino acids. In the original workflow: Without quality scores, immunoSEQ junctional reads could not be filtered like full-length reads. Assay used: immunoSEQ multiplex PCR; TCRdb lists only in-frame clones, some missing. The V and J calls and the clone size are those of that table, but D and trimming were determined from the DNA. Of some 470,000 clones listed, over 60% are singletons. The material sequenced was PBMCs. V gene TRBV6-1 combines with J gene TRBJ2-7, with 7 bases fitting TRBD2. The receptor was isolated from a woman between 40 and 55 years old in good health. Some clones in this sample may be carry-over from other donors' samples. The CDR3 DNA sequence: TGTGCCAGCAGTGCACAAAGCGGGACCACCTACGAGCAGTACTTC. As protein: CASSAQSGTTYEQYF.